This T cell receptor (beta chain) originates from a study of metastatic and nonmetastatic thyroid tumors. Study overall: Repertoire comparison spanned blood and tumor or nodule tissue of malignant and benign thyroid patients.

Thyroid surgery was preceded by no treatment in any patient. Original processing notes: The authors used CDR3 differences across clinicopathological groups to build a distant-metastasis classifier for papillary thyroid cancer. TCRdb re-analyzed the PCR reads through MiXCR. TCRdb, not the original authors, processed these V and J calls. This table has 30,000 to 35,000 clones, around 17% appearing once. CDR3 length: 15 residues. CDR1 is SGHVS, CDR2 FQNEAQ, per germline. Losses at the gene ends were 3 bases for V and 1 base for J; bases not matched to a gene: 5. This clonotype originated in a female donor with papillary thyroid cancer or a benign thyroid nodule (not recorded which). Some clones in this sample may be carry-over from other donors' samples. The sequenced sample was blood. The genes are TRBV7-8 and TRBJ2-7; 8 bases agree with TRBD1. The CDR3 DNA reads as TGTGCCAGCAGCTTGCGGGACAGGTGTTCCTACGAGCAGTACTTC. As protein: CASSLRDRCSYEQYF.